One and the same sample provided the 13 T cell receptor beta chains below, sequenced in a study of radiotherapy plus CTLA-4 blockade in lung cancer. Produced via immunoSEQ multiplex PCR; TCRdb's table is partial and in-frame only. The data hold roughly 80,000 clones, with 60% to 85% observed a single time. This material consisted of peripheral blood, taken from a patient treated with radiotherapy plus ipilimumab. The receptors stem from a human donor with non-small cell lung cancer who had a partial response to radiotherapy plus ipilimumab. Some clones in this sample may be carry-over from other donors' samples.

The CDR3 nucleotides read TGTGCCAGCAGTGTCGGTGGGGGGAAAACCGGGGAGCTGTTTTTT. Residues: CASSVGGGKTGELFF. J is TRBJ2-2 and V is TRBV2; D possibly corresponds to TRBD2 (6 bases). V was cut by 4 bases and J by 5 bases, with 14 bases left in between. Germline V gives CDR1 SNHLY, CDR2 FYNNEI. This CDR3 is built from 15 residues. The complete variable domain, with remaining parts taken from reference TRBV2 and TRBJ2-2, reads EPEVTQTPSHQVTQMGQEVILRCVPISNHLYFYWYRQILGQKVEFLVSFYNNEISEKSEIFDDQFSVERPDGSNFTLKIRSTKLEDSAMYFCASSVGGGKTGELFFGEGSRLTVL.

V and J are TRBV28 and TRBJ2-7, with D unclear. V gave up 3 bases and J gave up 6 bases, with 12 bases separating them. This CDR3 region has 13 residues. Germline loops: CDR1 MDHEN, CDR2 SYDVKM. The CDR3 is CASSFGAAREQYF. The CDR3 bases are TGTGCCAGCAGTTTTGGAGCCGCCCGCGAGCAGTACTTC. The full variable domain, its missing parts supplied by reference TRBV28 and TRBJ2-7, is DVKVTQSSRYLVKRTGEKVFLECVQDMDHENMFWYRQDPGLGLRLIYFSYDVKMKEKGDIPEGYSVSREKKERFSLILESASTNQTSMYLCASSFGAAREQYFGPGTRLTVT.

The rearrangement uses TRBV25-1 and TRBJ2-2; tentative D call: TRBD1 (6 bases). CDR3 size: 17 residues. The germline gives CDR1 MGHDK, CDR2 SYGVNS. The ends were cut back, 1 base at V and 3 bases at J, with 15 bases in the middle. The CDR3 bases are TGTGCCAGCAGTGAATGGCCAGGGGCGGCGGACACCGGGGAGCTGTTTTTT. This codes for CASSEWPGAADTGELFF.

This clone was picked up one time. V gene TRBV29-1 combines with J gene TRBJ1-4, with D possibly being TRBD1 (5 bases). This CDR3 spans 14 amino acids. The V end lost 7 bases, the J end lost 3 bases, and 15 bases lay between the germline ends. The germline gives CDR1 SQVTM, CDR2 ANQGSEA. In DNA form, the CDR3 reads TGCAGCGCAGGTCGGGGGGGATCTAATGAAAAACTGTTTTTT. Translation gives CSAGRGGSNEKLFF.

The chain's CDR3 is CASSFELWRGELFF. The CDR3 DNA follows: TGTGCCAGCAGTTTCGAGCTTTGGAGGGGCGAACTGTTTTTT. J is TRBJ1-4 and V is TRBV6-5; a weak D match, TRBD1 (5 bases). The CDR3 is 14 residues long. The V end was cut by 4 bases, the J end by 12 bases, with 18 bases between. The germline V gene encodes CDR1 MNHEY and CDR2 SVGAGI.

V and J are TRBV19 and TRBJ2-3, with D possibly being TRBD2 (6 bases). The CDR3 consists of 14 residues. V lost 6 bases and J lost 4, with 14 bases in between. The V gene's germline CDR1 is LNHDA and CDR2 SQIVND (reference sequence). CDR3: CASRPPSAADTQYF. CDR3 DNA: TGTGCCAGTAGGCCTCCTAGCGCGGCAGATACGCAGTATTTT.

The rearrangement joins TRBV2 to TRBJ2-5, with 7 bases lining up with TRBD2. The CDR3 sequence is 13 residues long. Germline loops: CDR1 SNHLY, CDR2 FYNNEI. J was trimmed by 2 bases and V by 9 bases; bases with no gene match: 6. CDR3 protein: CASSKRGQETQYF. Written as DNA, the CDR3 is TGTGCCAGTTCCAAGCGGGGTCAAGAGACCCAGTACTTC. Supplemented by reference TRBV2 and TRBJ2-5, the full variable domain reads EPEVTQTPSHQVTQMGQEVILRCVPISNHLYFYWYRQILGQKVEFLVSFYNNEISEKSEIFDDQFSVERPDGSNFTLKIRSTKLEDSAMYFCASSKRGQETQYFGPGTRLLVL.

The chain carries TRBV6-4 and TRBJ2-3; 13 bases are shared with TRBD2. Per the germline V gene, CDR1 is MRHNA and CDR2 is SNTAGT. V lost 5 bases, J lost 6 bases, and 2 bases stayed unmatched. The CDR3 extends over 14 amino acids. The CDR3 DNA sequence: TGTGCCAGCAGTTTACTAGCGGGAGGGGATACGCAGTATTTT. It translates to CASSLLAGGDTQYF.

This chain joins TRBV5-6 and TRBJ2-7, with 8 bases lining up with TRBD1. CDR3 length: 15 residues. CDR1 SGHDT and CDR2 YYEEEE come from the germline V gene. V dropped 4 bases and J dropped 4; count of bases not matched to a gene: 10. CDR3 sequence (DNA): TGTGCCAGCAGCGCGGAGACACGGACAGGGTACGAGCAGTACTTC. Protein: CASSAETRTGYEQYF.

The rearrangement uses TRBV28 and TRBJ2-7, with D tentatively TRBD2 (6 bases). The CDR3 consists of 15 residues. Trimming left V 7 bases short and J 7 bases short, with 23 bases between. Germline V gene lookup returns CDR1 MDHEN and CDR2 SYDVKM. The CDR3 sequence: CASKTPTGVPSEQYF. CDR3 in DNA: TGTGCCAGCAAAACTCCGACGGGAGTTCCCTCGGAGCAGTACTTC.

V is TRBV7-9 and J is TRBJ2-1, with 12 nucleotides matching TRBD2. Germline V gives CDR1 SEHNR, CDR2 FQNEAQ (reference sequence). The CDR3 contains 15 residues. Trimming cost V 2 bases and J 7 bases; bases outside gene matches: 3. CDR3 bases: TGTGCCAGCAGCTTAACTAGCGGGGGGCCAAATGAGCAGTTCTTC. As protein: CASSLTSGGPNEQFF. Variable domain in full (rest from reference TRBV7-9 and TRBJ2-1): DTGVSQNPRHKITKRGQNVTFRCDPISEHNRLYWYRQTLGQGPEFLTYFQNEAQLEKSRLLSDRFSAERPKGSFSTLEIQRTEQGDSAMYLCASSLTSGGPNEQFFGPGTRLTVL.

The chain is built from TRBV7-2 and TRBJ2-7; 9 bases match TRBD2. Germline CDR1 is SGHTA and CDR2 is FQGNSA. This CDR3 is built from 14 residues. V lost 3 bases, J lost 6 bases, and 6 bases stayed unmatched. The chain's CDR3 is CASSFRREGGEQYF. CDR3 sequence (DNA): TGTGCCAGCAGCTTCCGGCGGGAGGGCGGCGAGCAGTACTTC.

The V and J genes are TRBV2 and TRBJ1-2, with TRBD1 identical over 8 bases. Trimming took 3 bases from V and 6 from J; bases not matched to a gene: 0. Per germline, CDR1 SNHLY and CDR2 FYNNEI. There are 12 residues in the CDR3. CDR3 nucleotides: TGTGCCAGCAGTGAGACAGGGGATGGCTACACCTTC. This encodes CASSETGDGYTF.